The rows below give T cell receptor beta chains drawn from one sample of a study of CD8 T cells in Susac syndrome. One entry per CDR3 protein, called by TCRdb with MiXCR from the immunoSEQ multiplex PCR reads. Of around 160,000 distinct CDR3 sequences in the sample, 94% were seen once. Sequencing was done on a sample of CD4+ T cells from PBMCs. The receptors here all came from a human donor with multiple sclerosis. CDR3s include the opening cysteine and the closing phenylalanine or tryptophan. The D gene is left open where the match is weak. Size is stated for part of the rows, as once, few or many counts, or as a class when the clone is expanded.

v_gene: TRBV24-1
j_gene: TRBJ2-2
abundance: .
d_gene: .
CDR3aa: CATSDFTKTGYTGELFF
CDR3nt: TGTGCCACCAGTGATTTTACAAAAACGGGGTACACCGGGGAGCTGTTTTTT

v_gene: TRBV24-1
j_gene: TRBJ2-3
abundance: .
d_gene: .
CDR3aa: CATSDYRESLFTDTQYF
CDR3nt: TGTGCCACCAGTGATTACCGGGAATCATTATTCACAGATACGCAGTATTTT

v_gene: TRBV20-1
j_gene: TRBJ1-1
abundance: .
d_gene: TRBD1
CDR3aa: CSASGQQVQAFF
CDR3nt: TGCAGTGCTTCGGGACAGCAAGTTCAAGCTTTCTTT

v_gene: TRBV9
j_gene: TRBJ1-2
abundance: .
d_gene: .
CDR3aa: CASSVGRGGSFGYTF
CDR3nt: TGTGCCAGCAGCGTAGGAAGAGGTGGCTCCTTTGGCTACACCTTC

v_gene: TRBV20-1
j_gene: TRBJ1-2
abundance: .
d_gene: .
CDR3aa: CSASPTANYGYTF
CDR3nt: TGCAGTGCTAGCCCGACAGCTAACTATGGCTACACCTTC

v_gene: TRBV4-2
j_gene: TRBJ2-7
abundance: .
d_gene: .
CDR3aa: CASSHGPDSYEQYF
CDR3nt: TGTGCCAGCAGCCACGGGCCAGACTCCTACGAGCAGTACTTC

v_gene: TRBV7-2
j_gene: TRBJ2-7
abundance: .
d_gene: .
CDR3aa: CASSLAGREDEQYF
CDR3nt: TGTGCCAGCAGCTTAGCGGGCAGGGAGGACGAGCAGTACTTC

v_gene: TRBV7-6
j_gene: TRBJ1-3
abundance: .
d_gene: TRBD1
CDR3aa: CASSLETGGNTIYF
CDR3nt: TGTGCCAGCAGCTTAGAGACAGGGGGAAACACCATATATTTT

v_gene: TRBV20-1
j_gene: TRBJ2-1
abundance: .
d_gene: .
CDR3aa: CSAPSGTSNEQFF
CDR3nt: TGCAGTGCCCCCTCCGGGACCAGCAATGAGCAGTTCTTC

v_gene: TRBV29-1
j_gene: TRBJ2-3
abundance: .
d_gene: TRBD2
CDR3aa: CSVVAGGDTQYF
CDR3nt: TGCAGCGTTGTAGCGGGGGGGGATACGCAGTATTTT

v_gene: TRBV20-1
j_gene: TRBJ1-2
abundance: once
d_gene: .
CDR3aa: CSARSPGRLPNYGYTF
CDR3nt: TGCAGTGCTAGAAGCCCCGGGAGACTTCCTAACTATGGCTACACCTTC

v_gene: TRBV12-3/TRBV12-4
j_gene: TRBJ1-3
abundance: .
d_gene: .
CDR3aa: CASRSRDAGNTIYF
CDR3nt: TGTGCCAGCAGGTCACGAGATGCTGGAAACACCATATATTTT

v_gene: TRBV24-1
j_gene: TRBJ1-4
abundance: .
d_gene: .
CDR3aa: CATSDMAKAVGTTNEKLFF
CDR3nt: TGTGCCACCAGTGACATGGCAAAGGCGGTCGGAACAACTAATGAAAAACTGTTTTTT

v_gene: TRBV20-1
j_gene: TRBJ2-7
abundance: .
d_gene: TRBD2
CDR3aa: CSAPRGGEQYF
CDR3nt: TGCAGTGCCCCGCGGGGGGGCGAGCAGTACTTC

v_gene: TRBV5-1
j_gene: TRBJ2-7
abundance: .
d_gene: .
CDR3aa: CASSDRDLSYEQYF
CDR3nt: TGCGCCAGCAGCGACCGGGACCTCTCCTACGAGCAGTACTTC

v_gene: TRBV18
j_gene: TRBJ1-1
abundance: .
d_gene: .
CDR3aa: CASSPYGQLNTEAFF
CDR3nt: TGTGCCAGCTCACCATACGGACAGTTGAACACTGAAGCTTTCTTT

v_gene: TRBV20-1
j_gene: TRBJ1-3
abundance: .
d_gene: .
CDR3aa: CSASISYPPGTGNTIYF
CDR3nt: TGCAGTGCTAGCATCTCCTACCCCCCGGGCACGGGAAACACCATATATTTT

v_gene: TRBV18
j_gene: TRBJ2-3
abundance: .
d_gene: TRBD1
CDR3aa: CASSPGTGGLTDTQYF
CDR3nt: TGTGCCAGCTCACCAGGAACAGGGGGCCTAACAGATACGCAGTATTTT

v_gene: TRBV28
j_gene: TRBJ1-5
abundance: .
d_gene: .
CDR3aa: CASSFPGGNQPQHF
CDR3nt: TGTGCCAGCAGTTTCCCAGGAGGAAATCAGCCCCAGCATTTT

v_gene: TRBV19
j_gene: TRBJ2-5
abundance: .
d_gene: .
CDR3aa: CASSQGLQETQYF
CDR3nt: TGTGCCAGTAGTCAGGGGTTACAAGAGACCCAGTACTTC

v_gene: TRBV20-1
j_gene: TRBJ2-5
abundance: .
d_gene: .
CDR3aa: CSATGEGPETQYF
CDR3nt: TGCAGTGCTACGGGGGAAGGTCCGGAGACCCAGTACTTC

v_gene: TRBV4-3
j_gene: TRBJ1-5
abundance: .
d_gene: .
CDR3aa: CASSPFIGNQPQHF
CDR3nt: TGCGCCAGCAGCCCGTTTATAGGGAATCAGCCCCAGCATTTT

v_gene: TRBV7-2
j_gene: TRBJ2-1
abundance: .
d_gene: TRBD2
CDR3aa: CASSPYGGLAGNEQFF
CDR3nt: TGTGCCAGCAGCCCGTATGGGGGACTAGCGGGAAATGAGCAGTTCTTC

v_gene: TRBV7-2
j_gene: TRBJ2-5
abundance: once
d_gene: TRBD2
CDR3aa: CASSLASGRSETQYF
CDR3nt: TGTGCCAGCAGCTTAGCGAGCGGGAGGTCAGAGACCCAGTACTTC

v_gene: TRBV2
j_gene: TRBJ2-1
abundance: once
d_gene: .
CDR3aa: CASSAEVDNEQFF
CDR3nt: TGTGCCAGCAGTGCCGAGGTTGACAATGAGCAGTTCTTC

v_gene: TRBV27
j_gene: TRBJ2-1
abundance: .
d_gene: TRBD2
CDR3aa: CASSLGLAGGREQFF
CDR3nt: TGTGCCAGCAGTTTAGGACTAGCGGGAGGGAGGGAGCAGTTCTTC

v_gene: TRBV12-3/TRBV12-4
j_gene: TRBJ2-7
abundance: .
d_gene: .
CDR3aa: CASSQAGSYEQYF
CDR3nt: TGTGCCAGCAGTCAGGCCGGCTCCTACGAGCAGTACTTC

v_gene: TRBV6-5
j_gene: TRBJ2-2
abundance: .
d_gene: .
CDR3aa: CASRPSGTGELFF
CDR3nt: TGTGCCAGCAGACCCTCGGGGACCGGGGAGCTGTTTTTT

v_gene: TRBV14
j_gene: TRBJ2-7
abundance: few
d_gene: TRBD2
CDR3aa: CASSQRWSGRNEQYF
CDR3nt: TGTGCCAGCAGCCAAAGATGGAGCGGGAGGAACGAGCAGTACTTC

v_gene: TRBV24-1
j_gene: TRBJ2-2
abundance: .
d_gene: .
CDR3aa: CATSDPSGTNTGELFF
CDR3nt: TGTGCCACCAGTGACCCCTCCGGGACTAACACCGGGGAGCTGTTTTTT

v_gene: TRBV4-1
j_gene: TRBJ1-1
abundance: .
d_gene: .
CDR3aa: CASSQIPGANEAFF
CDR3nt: TGCGCCAGCAGCCAAATCCCAGGGGCCAATGAAGCTTTCTTT

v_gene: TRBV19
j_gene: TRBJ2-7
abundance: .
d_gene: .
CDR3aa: CASRSGYEQYF
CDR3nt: TGTGCCAGTAGGTCCGGCTACGAGCAGTACTTC

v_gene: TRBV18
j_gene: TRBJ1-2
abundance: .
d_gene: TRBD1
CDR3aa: CASSTGHPTGDYGYTF
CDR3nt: TGTGCCAGCTCAACGGGACACCCGACAGGGGACTATGGCTACACCTTC

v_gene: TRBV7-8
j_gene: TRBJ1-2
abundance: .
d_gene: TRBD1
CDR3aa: CASSSGGLNYGYTF
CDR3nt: TGTGCCAGCAGCTCAGGGGGCTTGAACTATGGCTACACCTTC

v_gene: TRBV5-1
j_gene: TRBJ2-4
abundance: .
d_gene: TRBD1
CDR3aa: CASSVYRGWDGDIQYF
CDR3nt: TGCGCCAGCAGCGTTTACAGGGGATGGGATGGTGACATTCAGTACTTC

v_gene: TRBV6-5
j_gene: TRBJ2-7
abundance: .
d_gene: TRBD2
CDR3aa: CASSTRREGLREQYF
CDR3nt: TGTGCCAGCAGCACCCGTCGGGAGGGCCTACGCGAGCAGTACTTC

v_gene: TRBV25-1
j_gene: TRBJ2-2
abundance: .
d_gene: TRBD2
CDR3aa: CASSELASGRVGELFF
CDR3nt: TGTGCCAGCAGTGAATTGGCTAGCGGGAGGGTCGGGGAGCTGTTTTTT

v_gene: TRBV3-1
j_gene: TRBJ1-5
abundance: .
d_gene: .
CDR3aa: CASSQSTGNQPQHF
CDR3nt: TGTGCCAGCAGCCAAAGCACAGGCAATCAGCCCCAGCATTTT

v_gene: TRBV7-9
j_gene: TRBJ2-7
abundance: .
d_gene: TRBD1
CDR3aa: CASSSTGPREQYF
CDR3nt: TGTGCCAGCAGCTCGACAGGGCCTAGGGAGCAGTACTTC

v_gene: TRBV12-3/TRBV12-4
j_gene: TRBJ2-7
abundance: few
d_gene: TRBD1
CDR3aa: CASSVGQGNYEQYF
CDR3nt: TGTGCCAGCAGTGTGGGACAGGGGAACTACGAGCAGTACTTC

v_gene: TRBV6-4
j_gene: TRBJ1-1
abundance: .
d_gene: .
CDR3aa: CASREGWNTEAFF
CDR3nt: TGTGCCAGCAGGGAGGGTTGGAACACTGAAGCTTTCTTT

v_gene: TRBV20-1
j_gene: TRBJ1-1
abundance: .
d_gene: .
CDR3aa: CSAPSTNTEAFF
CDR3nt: TGCAGTGCCCCGTCCACAAACACTGAAGCTTTCTTT

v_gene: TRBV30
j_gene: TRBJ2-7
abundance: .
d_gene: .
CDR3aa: CAWSQDHYEQYF
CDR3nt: TGTGCCTGGAGTCAGGACCACTACGAGCAGTACTTC

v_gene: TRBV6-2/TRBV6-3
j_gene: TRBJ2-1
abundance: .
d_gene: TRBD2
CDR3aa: CASSDPSGRAYNEQFF
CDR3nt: TGTGCCAGCAGCGACCCAAGTGGGAGGGCTTACAATGAGCAGTTCTTC

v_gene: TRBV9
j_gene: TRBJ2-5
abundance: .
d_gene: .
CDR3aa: CASSVGRGGETQYF
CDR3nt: TGTGCCAGCAGCGTAGGGAGAGGGGGAGAGACCCAGTACTTC

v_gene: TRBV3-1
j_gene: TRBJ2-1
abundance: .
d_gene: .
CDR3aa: CASSQNGRGNEQFF
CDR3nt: TGTGCCAGCAGCCAAAACGGGAGAGGCAATGAGCAGTTCTTC

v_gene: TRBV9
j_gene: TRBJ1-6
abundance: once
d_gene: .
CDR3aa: CASSVGVPQDSPLHF
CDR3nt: TGTGCCAGCAGCGTAGGGGTTCCACAGGATTCACCCCTCCACTTT

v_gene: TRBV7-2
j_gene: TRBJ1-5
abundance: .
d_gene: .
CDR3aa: CASSRAGSNQPQHF
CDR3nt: TGTGCCAGCAGCCGGGCAGGGAGCAATCAGCCCCAGCATTTT

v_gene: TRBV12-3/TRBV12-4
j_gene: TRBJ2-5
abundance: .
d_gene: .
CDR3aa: CASSLGPSVETQYF
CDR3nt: TGTGCCAGCAGTTTAGGGCCCTCCGTCGAGACCCAGTACTTC

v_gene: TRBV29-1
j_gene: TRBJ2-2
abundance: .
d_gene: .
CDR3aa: CSAGASLTGELFF
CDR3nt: TGCAGCGCGGGGGCCTCTTTAACCGGGGAGCTGTTTTTT

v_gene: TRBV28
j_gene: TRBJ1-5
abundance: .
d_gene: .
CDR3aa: CASRPRTVPGNQPQHF
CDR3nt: TGTGCCAGCAGGCCTCGGACAGTGCCGGGGAATCAGCCCCAGCATTTT

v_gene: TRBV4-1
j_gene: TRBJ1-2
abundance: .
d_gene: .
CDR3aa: CASSSWTGTHDRPRGYTF
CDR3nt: TGCGCCAGCAGCTCCTGGACGGGGACCCACGACCGGCCTCGGGGCTACACCTTC

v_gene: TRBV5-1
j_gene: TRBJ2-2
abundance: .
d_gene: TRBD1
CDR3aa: CASNPRDSRVQNTGELFF
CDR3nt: TGCGCCAGCAACCCCCGGGACAGCCGAGTCCAAAACACCGGGGAGCTGTTTTTT